This T cell receptor beta chain was retrieved from a study of T-cell reconstitution after alpha-beta-depleted transplantation in children. The study, taken as a whole, reports: Some patients' high day-60 TCRbeta diversity was traced to surviving recipient T cells and thymic progenitors. By about two months after transplant, alpha-beta T cells reportedly arose from several hundred graft clones that had expanded. T-cell counts and diversity at one year following transplant were attributed mainly to newly produced T cells.

V dropped 1 base and J dropped 4; count of bases not matched to a gene: 5. Germline loops: CDR1 SEHNR, CDR2 FQNEAQ (reference sequence). The CDR3 consists of 15 residues. Preparing the TCRbeta library involved the use of unique molecular identifiers. One entry per CDR3 protein results from TCRdb running MiXCR on the PCR reads. This table holds about 460,000 distinct CDR3 sequences, around 10% found once. In this sample, this clonotype turned up a few times. Its matching antigen is unknown. Source: PBMCs, mostly from graft donor cells, taken 180 days after TCRalphabeta/CD19-depleted stem cell transplant. This sequence originates from a female patient aged 2 to 10 who had a stem cell transplant for aplastic anemia, so the T cells may come from the graft donor. The genes are TRBV7-9 and TRBJ2-3; 7 bases agree with TRBD2. The chain's CDR3 is CASSLGGSLSDTQYF. CDR3 nucleotides: TGTGCCAGCAGCTTAGGCGGGAGCCTTTCAGATACGCAGTATTTT.